The 10 T cell receptor beta chains below come from one sample, sequenced in a study of cytomegalovirus exposure and HLA in healthy donors (dated by TCRdb to between 2016 and 2019). Library method: the immunoSEQ multiplex PCR assay. The clones in this table, taken by TCRdb from immuneACCESS, are in-frame only. Not every clone is retained; where verified, under half of the shortfall comes from an unresolved V gene, and the cause of the rest is unknown. The sample records about 200,000 clones, roughly 81% of which are singletons. The biggest ten clones account for 1.2% of the sample. The sequenced sample consisted of PBMCs. These receptors originate from a woman under 40 in good health and CMV-seronegative.

The genes are TRBV4-2 and TRBJ2-5, with TRBD1 matching 8 bases. Unmatched junction bases numbered 9, after V lost 0 bases and J lost 6 bases. The germline CDR1 and CDR2 sequences are LGHNA and YNFKEQ. CDR3 length: 16 residues. The CDR3 spells CASSQDFGTGGKTQYF. The CDR3 DNA follows: TGTGCCAGCAGCCAAGATTTTGGGACAGGCGGCAAGACCCAGTACTTC.

The chain couples TRBV5-1 to TRBJ2-2; no definite D call. Germline V gene data show CDR1 as SGHRS and CDR2 as YFSETQ. Trimming left V 2 bases short and J 5 bases short, with 13 bases between. The CDR3 loop spans 15 amino acids. CDR3 protein: CASSLSQRPTGELFF. CDR3 DNA sequence: TGCGCCAGCAGCTTATCACAGAGACCAACCGGGGAGCTGTTTTTT. Full variable domain (remainder filled in from reference TRBV5-1 and TRBJ2-2): KAGVTQTPRYLIKTRGQQVTLSCSPISGHRSVSWYQQTPGQGLQFLFEYFSETQRNKGNFPGRFSGRQFSNSRSEMNVSTLELGDSALYLCASSLSQRPTGELFFGEGSRLTVL.

The chain uses TRBV23-1 and TRBJ2-2; a weak D match, TRBD1 (6 bases). TRBV23-1 carries the ORF label, with uncertain function. Trimming took 7 bases from V and 2 from J, leaving 11 bases between them. The CDR3 extends over 14 amino acids. CDR3: CASTLQGNTGELFF. CDR3 in DNA: TGCGCCAGCACTCTACAGGGAAACACCGGGGAGCTGTTTTTT.

V usage is TRBV10-3 and J usage is TRBJ2-2; TRBD1 aligns across 7 bases. Germline V gene sequence: CDR1 ENHRY, CDR2 SYGVKD. V shed 6 bases, J shed 0 bases, and the junction held 1 base outside the gene matches. The CDR3 spans 14 residues. In DNA form, the CDR3 reads TGTGCCATCAGCGGGACAGCGAACACCGGGGAGCTGTTTTTT. Translated, it gives CAISGTANTGELFF.

The genes are TRBV15 and TRBJ2-7; D possibly corresponds to TRBD2 (5 bases). CDR1 is LNHNV, CDR2 YYDKDF, per germline (reference sequence). V was shortened by 5 bases and J by 0 bases, with 14 bases between the two germline ends. This CDR3 spans 15 amino acids. CDR3 amino acids: CATSPGGSSSYEQYF. CDR3 sequence (DNA): TGTGCCACCAGCCCAGGAGGCTCTAGCTCCTACGAGCAGTACTTC.

This clone was seen a few times. The gene calls are TRBV6-5 and TRBJ2-7, with 11 bases fitting TRBD2. V shed 4 bases and J 6 bases; nucleotides not matched to a gene: 8. The CDR3 has 15 residues. Germline values: CDR1 MNHEY, CDR2 SVGAGI. The CDR3 reads CASSSPGTSGVEQYF. The DNA of the CDR3 is TGTGCCAGCAGTTCACCCGGGACTAGCGGCGTCGAGCAGTACTTC.

The J gene is TRBJ1-1, the V gene TRBV5-6; D might be TRBD1 (5 bases). This CDR3 region has 13 residues. V was shortened by 0 bases and J by 11 bases, with 14 bases between the two germline ends. Per germline, CDR1 SGHDT and CDR2 YYEEEE. In DNA, the CDR3 is TGTGCCAGCAGCTTGGGACAGACCCCACATGCTTTCTTT. Residues: CASSLGQTPHAFF.

The chain links TRBV19 to TRBJ1-1; D possibly corresponds to TRBD1 (5 bases). Trimming left V 7 bases short and J 1 base short, with 19 bases between. This CDR3 region has 16 residues. Germline CDR1 is LNHDA and CDR2 is SQIVND (reference sequence). CDR3: CASTSGTLISNTEAFF. CDR3 bases: TGTGCCAGTACCTCGGGGACTCTCATCTCGAACACTGAAGCTTTCTTT.

J is TRBJ2-1 and V is TRBV14; 10 bases align to TRBD1. V lost 2 bases to trimming and J lost 8 bases; unmatched junction nucleotides: 9. Per the germline V gene, CDR1 is SGHDN and CDR2 is FVKESK. There are 16 residues in the CDR3. The chain's CDR3 is CASSQFRDRGSDEQFF. The CDR3 coding sequence is TGTGCCAGCAGCCAATTCCGGGACAGGGGTTCGGATGAGCAGTTCTTC.

The rearrangement joins TRBV2 to TRBJ1-1, with 9 bases fitting TRBD1. The V and J ends lost 3 bases and 6 bases, in that order; junction bases with no gene match: 8. CDR3 length equals 15 residues. Germline V gives CDR1 SNHLY, CDR2 FYNNEI. The CDR3 nucleotides are TGTGCCAGCAGTGAGGGGACAGGGCGGAAAGCTGAAGCTTTCTTT. Translating it yields CASSEGTGRKAEAFF.